The clone carrying this T cell receptor (beta chain) was seen more than once but under ten times. Its antigen is not identified. This entry comes from a study of glioma-infiltrating T cells. Amplification of TCR alpha and beta CDR3 regions from RNA used iRepertoire nested multiplex PCR. MiXCR, applied by TCRdb to the multiplex PCR reads, yields one record per CDR3 protein. The repertoire holds roughly 120,000 distinct CDR3 sequences, with roughly 20% as singletons. The CDR3 runs to 16 residues. Germline values: CDR1 SEHNR, CDR2 FQNEAQ (reference sequence). Trimming at V came to 5 bases and at J to 0 bases, leaving 7 bases not matched to a gene. Regarding the study as a whole: Tissue-blood divergence was below expectation in non-neoplastic patients, above in gliomas.

The specimen sequenced was glioma tissue, nonneoplastic brain tissue, or PBMCs (not recorded which). This sequence joins TRBV7-9 and TRBJ2-1, with TRBD1 identical over 7 bases. This TCR derives from a human donor with low-grade glioma or glioblastoma, undergoing nonglioma brain surgery, or in good health (not recorded which). CDR3 sequence: CASSLGQSSSYNEQFF. The CDR3 bases are TGTGCCAGCAGCCTGGGACAGTCGAGCTCCTACAATGAGCAGTTCTTC.